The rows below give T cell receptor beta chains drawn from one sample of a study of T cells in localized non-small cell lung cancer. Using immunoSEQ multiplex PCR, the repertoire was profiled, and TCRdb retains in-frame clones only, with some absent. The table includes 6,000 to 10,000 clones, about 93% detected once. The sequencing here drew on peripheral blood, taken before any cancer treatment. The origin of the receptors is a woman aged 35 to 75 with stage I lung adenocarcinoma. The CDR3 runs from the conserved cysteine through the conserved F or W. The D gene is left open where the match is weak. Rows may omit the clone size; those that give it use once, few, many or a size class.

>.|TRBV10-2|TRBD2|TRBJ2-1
CASRSGRAYNEQFF
TGCGCCAGCAGGAGCGGGAGGGCGTACAATGAGCAGTTCTTC
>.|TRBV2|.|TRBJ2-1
CASRNPGTNNEQFF
TGTGCCAGCAGGAACCCCGGGACAAACAATGAGCAGTTCTTC
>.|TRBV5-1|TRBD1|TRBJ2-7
CASRRQGAQEQYF
TGCGCCAGCAGGCGCCAGGGGGCGCAGGAGCAGTACTTC
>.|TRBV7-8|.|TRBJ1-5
CASSLQGARYQPQHF
TGTGCCAGCAGCCTACAGGGAGCCCGATATCAGCCCCAGCATTTT
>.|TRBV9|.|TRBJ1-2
CASSDQPRLGYTF
TGTGCCAGCAGCGATCAACCCCGACTGGGCTACACCTTC
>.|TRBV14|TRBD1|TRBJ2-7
CASSQAQVNRDRTIEQYF
TGTGCCAGCAGCCAGGCCCAAGTCAACCGGGACAGGACAATCGAGCAGTACTTC
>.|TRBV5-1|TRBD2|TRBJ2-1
CASSLMAGAGEQFF
TGCGCCAGCAGCTTAATGGCGGGAGCGGGTGAGCAGTTCTTC
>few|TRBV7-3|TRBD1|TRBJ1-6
CASSLNRDRGSPLHF
TGTGCCAGCAGCCTAAACCGGGACAGAGGTTCACCCCTCCACTTT
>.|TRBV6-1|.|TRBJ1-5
CASSEAPYSNQPQHF
TGTGCCAGCAGTGAAGCGCCGTATAGCAATCAGCCCCAGCATTTT
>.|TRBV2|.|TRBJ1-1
CASSDGGFTEAFF
TGTGCCAGCAGTGACGGGGGCTTCACTGAAGCTTTCTTT
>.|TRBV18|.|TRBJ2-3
CASSPPSVPSTDTQYF
TGTGCCAGCTCACCACCTTCCGTGCCTTCCACAGATACGCAGTATTTT
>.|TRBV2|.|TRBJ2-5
CASCDWMSQETQYF
TGTGCCAGCTGTGACTGGATGAGCCAAGAGACCCAGTACTTC
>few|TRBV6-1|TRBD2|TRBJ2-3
CASSEEGGGGAADTQYF
TGTGCCAGCAGTGAAGAAGGGGGCGGGGGGGCCGCAGATACGCAGTATTTT
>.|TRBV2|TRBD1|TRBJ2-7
CASSSRTGGSYEQYF
TGTGCCAGCAGTTCACGAACAGGGGGGTCCTACGAGCAGTACTTC